This T cell receptor (beta chain) appears in the sequencing data of a study of CD8 T cells in Susac syndrome. The authors carried out high-throughput sequencing of TCR beta. They applied it to CD8+ and CD4+ T cells obtained from blood. Germline V gene lookup returns CDR1 SEHNR and CDR2 FQNEAQ (reference sequence). Trimming shortened V by 4 bases and J by 3 bases, and 6 bases separated the two germline ends. CDR3 length: 12 amino acids. Random hexamers served to reverse transcribe roughly 0.5 to 1 ug RNA. TCRdb analysed the immunoSEQ multiplex PCR reads with MiXCR anew, one entry per CDR3 protein. The sample gives about 64,000 distinct CDR3 sequences, approximately 94% of which show up once; under 0.6% is in the top ten.

The sequence came from a human donor with multiple sclerosis. The sequenced material came from CD8+ T cells from PBMCs. V is TRBV7-9 and J is TRBJ1-1; no firm D call. The CDR3 DNA reads as TGTGCCAGCAGCTCTGGACACACTGAAGCTTTCTTT. Translating it yields CASSSGHTEAFF.